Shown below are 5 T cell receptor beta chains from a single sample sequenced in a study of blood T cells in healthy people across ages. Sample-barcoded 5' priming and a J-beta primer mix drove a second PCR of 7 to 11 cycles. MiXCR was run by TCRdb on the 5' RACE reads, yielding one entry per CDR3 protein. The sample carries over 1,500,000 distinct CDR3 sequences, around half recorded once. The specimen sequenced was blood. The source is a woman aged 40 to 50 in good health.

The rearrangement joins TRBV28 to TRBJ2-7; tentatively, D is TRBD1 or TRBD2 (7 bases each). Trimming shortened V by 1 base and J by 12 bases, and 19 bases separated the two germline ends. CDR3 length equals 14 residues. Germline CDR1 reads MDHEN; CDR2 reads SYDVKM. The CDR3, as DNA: TGTGCCAGCAGTTTATCAGGGGGACTAAGTAGCATGTACTTC. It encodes CASSLSGGLSSMYF.

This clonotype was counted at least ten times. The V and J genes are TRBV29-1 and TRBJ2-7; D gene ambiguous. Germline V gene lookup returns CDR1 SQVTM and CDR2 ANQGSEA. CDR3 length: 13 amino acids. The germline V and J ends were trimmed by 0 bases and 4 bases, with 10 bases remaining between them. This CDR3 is CSVEDLLGYEQYF. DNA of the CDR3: TGCAGCGTTGAAGATTTGTTAGGGTACGAGCAGTACTTC.

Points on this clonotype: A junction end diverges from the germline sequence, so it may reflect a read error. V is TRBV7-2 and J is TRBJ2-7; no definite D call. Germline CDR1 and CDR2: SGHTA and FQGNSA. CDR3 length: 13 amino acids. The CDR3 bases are TGTGCCGGCAGACCAGGAGTATCCTACGAGCAGTACTTC. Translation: CAGRPGVSYEQYF.

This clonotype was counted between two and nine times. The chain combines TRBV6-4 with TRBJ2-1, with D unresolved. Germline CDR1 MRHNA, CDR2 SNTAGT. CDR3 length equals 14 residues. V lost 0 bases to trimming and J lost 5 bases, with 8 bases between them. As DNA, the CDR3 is TGTGCCAGCAGTGACTCCGACCTTCACAATGAGCAGTTCTTC. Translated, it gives CASSDSDLHNEQFF.

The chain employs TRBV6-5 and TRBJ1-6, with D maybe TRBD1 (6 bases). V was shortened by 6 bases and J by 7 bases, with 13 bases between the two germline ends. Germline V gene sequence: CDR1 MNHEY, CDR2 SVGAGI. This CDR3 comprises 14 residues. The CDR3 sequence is CASRVQGLNSPLHF. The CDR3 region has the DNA TGTGCCAGCAGGGTACAGGGACTCAATTCACCCCTCCACTTT.